These T cell receptor beta chains were read from a single sample in a study of cytomegalovirus exposure and HLA in healthy donors. The repertoire was sequenced with immunoSEQ multiplex PCR; TCRdb's copy has only in-frame clones and lacks some. The sample has 200,000 to 250,000 clones; roughly 75% are singletons. The specimen was PBMCs. The receptor source for this set is a woman aged 25 to 39 in good health and CMV-seronegative. Each CDR3 is given with its conserved first and last residue. The order of the fields is D gene, V gene, J gene, clone size, CDR3 DNA, CDR3 protein. D genes are given only for firm matches. A row's size may be missing; if present it is once, few, many or a size class.

.	TRBV14	TRBJ1-6	.	TGTGCCAGCAGCCCTAGGAGGGGAAATTCACCCCTCCACTTT	CASSPRRGNSPLHF
TRBD2	TRBV15	TRBJ2-5	.	TGTGCCACCAGCGGGCGGGGGGCAGGTCAAGAGACCCAGTACTTC	CATSGRGAGQETQYF
TRBD2	TRBV2	TRBJ2-1	.	TGTGCCAGCAAGTGGGGGGGGACCTACAATGAGCAGTTCTTC	CASKWGGTYNEQFF
.	TRBV6-5	TRBJ1-1	.	TGTGCCAGCAGTTACACCGGGGCTGAAGCTTTCTTT	CASSYTGAEAFF
TRBD2	TRBV29-1	TRBJ2-5	.	TGCAGCGTTGAATTAGGACTAGCGGGGGGGGAGACCCAGTACTTC	CSVELGLAGGETQYF
.	TRBV2	TRBJ1-3	.	TGTGCCAGCAGGGGGAGGGGCGAGAGTGGAAACACCATATATTTT	CASRGRGESGNTIYF
.	TRBV7-2	TRBJ1-2	.	TGTGCCAGCAGCTTAGATTTGGGGGGAACGAACGGCTACACCTTC	CASSLDLGGTNGYTF
.	TRBV30	TRBJ1-1	.	TGTGCCTGGAACGAACAGCAACCGAACACTGAAGCTTTCTTT	CAWNEQQPNTEAFF
TRBD1	TRBV19	TRBJ1-1	.	TGTGCCAGTAGTACAGGGGGGAGCACTGAAGCTTTCTTT	CASSTGGSTEAFF
TRBD2	TRBV6-1	TRBJ2-5	few	TGTGCCAGCAGTGCTAGCGGGGGTAGCCAAGAGACCCAGTACTTC	CASSASGGSQETQYF
.	TRBV9	TRBJ1-3	.	TGTGACAGCAGCCCACCGGACAGATTTACCTCTGGAAACACCATATATTTT	CDSSPPDRFTSGNTIYF
TRBD1	TRBV29-1	TRBJ2-7	.	TGCAGCGTAGATCCGGGACAGGGTCCCTACGAGCAGTACTTC	CSVDPGQGPYEQYF
TRBD1	TRBV10-3	TRBJ1-5	many	TGTGCCATCAGTGGGACAGGGGACAATCAGCCCCAGCATTTT	CAISGTGDNQPQHF
.	TRBV30	TRBJ2-7	once	TGTGCCTGGAGTCCTGCCTACGAGCAGTACTTC	CAWSPAYEQYF
.	TRBV28	TRBJ1-2	few	TGTGCCAGCAACGACAGAAGCGCTATTAGAGGCTACACCTTC	CASNDRSAIRGYTF
.	TRBV12-1	TRBJ2-7	.	TGTGCCAGCAGCTCCCCCGCAGCCGAAGGGAGGGAGCAGTACTTC	CASSSPAAEGREQYF
.	TRBV19	TRBJ1-4	.	TGTGCCAGTAGCCCAGACCGTCCCTGGAGTGCTCAACTGTTTTTT	CASSPDRPWSAQLFF
.	TRBV27	TRBJ2-5	.	TGTGCCAGCAGTTCGGGCCCGGGGTCGGCGGGGGAGACCCAGTACTTC	CASSSGPGSAGETQYF
.	TRBV6-4	TRBJ2-1	.	TGTGCCAGCAGTGACTCCCCAGGTTATGAGCAGTTCTTC	CASSDSPGYEQFF
TRBD1	TRBV19	TRBJ2-5	few	TGTGCCAGTAGTATGGGACAGGGGCTGGAGACCCAGTACTTC	CASSMGQGLETQYF
.	TRBV21-1	TRBJ1-5	.	TGTGCCAGCAGCAACCTTAAGGACAGAAGGTTCCAGCCCCAGCATTTT	CASSNLKDRRFQPQHF
.	TRBV29-1	TRBJ1-1	.	TGCAGCGTTGTCGAGTGGGGCCCTGAAGCTTTCTTT	CSVVEWGPEAFF
.	TRBV5-1	TRBJ2-7	.	TGCGCCAGCAGCCCAGGCCACTCTTCGACCTACGAGCAGTACTTC	CASSPGHSSTYEQYF
.	TRBV5-1	TRBJ2-3	.	TGCGCCAGCAGCTTGGTGGACACACACACAGATACGCAGTATTTT	CASSLVDTHTDTQYF
.	TRBV6-4	TRBJ2-1	.	TGTGCCAGCAGCCTACAAGGGAGCTCCTACAATGAGCAGTTCTTC	CASSLQGSSYNEQFF
TRBD1	TRBV5-1	TRBJ2-3	.	TGCGCCAGCAGCTTGGCCGGGACAGGGGGCACAGATACGCAGTATTTT	CASSLAGTGGTDTQYF
.	TRBV5-1	TRBJ1-1	.	TGCGCCAGCAGCCCCCGTGGGGGGGGTAGGGGGGGGTCGGCCTATGAAGCTTTCTTT	CASSPRGGGRGGSAYEAFF
TRBD1	TRBV19	TRBJ2-3	.	TGTGCCAGTAGTGGCAGGGGGCACGCAGATACGCAGTATTTT	CASSGRGHADTQYF
TRBD1	TRBV18	TRBJ1-4	.	TGTGCCAGCTCACAGGGGGCGGATGAAAAACTGTTTTTT	CASSQGADEKLFF
TRBD2	TRBV6-5	TRBJ2-1	once	TGTGCCAGCAGTTACTCTACTAGCGGGAGTTACGGTGAGCAGTTCTTC	CASSYSTSGSYGEQFF
TRBD2	TRBV2	TRBJ2-5	.	TGTGCCAGCTTCCTCTCTAGCGGGAGGGAGACCCAGTACTTC	CASFLSSGRETQYF
.	TRBV13	TRBJ2-7	.	TGTGCCAGCAGTGGGGGGACTGGACCTATCGAGCAGTACTTC	CASSGGTGPIEQYF
TRBD1	TRBV5-1	TRBJ1-3	.	TGCGCCAGCAGCCTCTACAGGGGGCAAGAAGCTGGAAACACCATATATTTT	CASSLYRGQEAGNTIYF
.	TRBV19	TRBJ2-7	.	TGTGCCAGTAGTTTTACAGGGACGGGGTCCTACGAGCAGTACTTC	CASSFTGTGSYEQYF
.	TRBV5-1	TRBJ2-5	.	TGCGCCAGCAGCTGGTATAGAGCGCACCAAGAGACCCAGTACTTC	CASSWYRAHQETQYF
.	TRBV15	TRBJ1-6	few	TGTGCCACCAGCAGGGGACAAAATAATTCACCCCTCCACTTT	CATSRGQNNSPLHF
TRBD1	TRBV6-5	TRBJ2-7	.	TGTGCCAGCAGTTACTCCGGGACAGGGGGCTACGAGCAGTACTTC	CASSYSGTGGYEQYF
.	TRBV25-1	TRBJ1-1	.	TGTGCCAGCAGTGAAGCAGGGGTGGCTGAAGCTTTCTTT	CASSEAGVAEAFF
.	TRBV5-8	TRBJ2-3	.	TGTGCCAGCAGCTTCCGGAGCACAGATACGCAGTATTTT	CASSFRSTDTQYF
.	TRBV7-9	TRBJ2-7	.	TGTGCCAGCAGCCCCGAGAGCTCCTACGAGCAGTACTTC	CASSPESSYEQYF
.	TRBV19	TRBJ1-3	.	TGTGCCAGTAGTATAGATCGGCCAGGGTCGGAAGGAAACACCATATATTTT	CASSIDRPGSEGNTIYF
.	TRBV6-5	TRBJ1-6	.	TGTGCCAGCAGTACCCAGGCTATTAATTCACCCCTCCACTTT	CASSTQAINSPLHF